This T cell receptor (beta chain) was documented in a study of T cell repertoires in cytomegalovirus infection (dated by TCRdb to the late 2010s). Background on the whole study: Donor HLA type was relevant to the analysis, as public TCR beta signatures indicated carriage of CMV infection together with the matching HLA type. Study-level results and caveats: The ex vivo response was dominated by HLA-C-restricted CMV-specific TCR beta clonotypes, which also provided the single most frequent clonotype in two of eight donors. Cumulative frequency of public TCR beta family members discriminated carriers of CMV infection plus the relevant HLA type in this cohort and an independent approximately 360-donor cohort.

Details on this clonotype: It lacks a known antigen. No per-base quality is available; no much larger clone lies one base away.

These reads were obtained on an Illumina HiSeq 1500. The raw public data were reprocessed by TCRdb itself: fastp quality trimming at Q25, MiXCR clonotype calling, in-frame beta chains only. Entries that share a CDR3 protein sequence are merged under the most common genes and DNA. The sample table records 200,000 or so distinct CDR3 sequences; roughly 30% of these occur just once. In total, the top ten clones hold just over 30% of the sample. The trim is 3 bases for V and 3 bases for J, with a gap of 6 bases between the germline ends. Counted from cysteine to phenylalanine, this CDR3 has 13 amino acids. Only CDR3 DNA remains: 39 bases, in frame from the first base. In the germline V gene (reference sequence), CDR1 corresponds to LNHNV and CDR2 to YYDKDF.

The clonotype comes from a human donor in good health (CMV status not recorded). Some clones in this sample may be carry-over from other donors' samples. Specimen: PBMCs. Recombination connected TRBV15 to TRBJ2-1, with no D gene named confidently. CDR3 protein: CATSSGGYNEQFF. The nucleotide sequence reads as follows: TGTGCCACCAGCAGTGGCGGCTACAATGAGCAGTTCTTC.